The entry below describes one TCR beta chain. This beta chain is a stray read from a library made for alpha chains; its abundance is not meaningful. The CDR3 is 13 amino acids. The V gene's germline CDR1 is SGHNT and CDR2 YYREEE (reference sequence). V lost 3 bases and J lost 1, with 6 bases in between. TCRdb used MiXCR to reprocess the 5' RACE reads, holding one entry per CDR3 protein. This sample carries 5,900 or so distinct CDR3 sequences, around a third of them seen once, and the ten largest clones take roughly 4%. Time point denoted: sample taken at primary tumor resection. Tumor, nontumor lung or frozen PBMC supplied whole RNA that was sequenced unsorted. This entry belongs to a study of spatial heterogeneity in lung cancer. Study context: Raw reads contained each unique TCR and UMI combination more than ten times on average.

The chain combines TRBV5-4 with TRBJ2-3; D unresolved. This clonotype was obtained from a female donor with early-stage non-small cell lung cancer. Specimen: PBMCs, collected at surgery. Written as DNA, the CDR3 is TGTGCCAGCAGCTGGAAACGCACAGATACGCAGTATTTT. Residues: CASSWKRTDTQYF.